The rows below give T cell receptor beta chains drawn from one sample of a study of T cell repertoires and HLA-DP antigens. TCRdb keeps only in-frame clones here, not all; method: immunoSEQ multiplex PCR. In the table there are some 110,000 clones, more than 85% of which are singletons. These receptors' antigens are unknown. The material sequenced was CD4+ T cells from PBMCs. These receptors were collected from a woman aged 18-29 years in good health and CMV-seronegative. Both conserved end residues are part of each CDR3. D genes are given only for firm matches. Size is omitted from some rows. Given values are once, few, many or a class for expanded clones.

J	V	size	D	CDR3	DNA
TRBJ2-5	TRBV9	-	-	CASSPRPIAFETQYF	TGTGCCAGCAGCCCCCGCCCCATAGCGTTCGAGACCCAGTACTTC
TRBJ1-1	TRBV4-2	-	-	CASSQVVTEAFF	TGTGCCAGCAGCCAAGTGGTCACTGAAGCTTTCTTT
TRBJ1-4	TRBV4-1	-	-	CASRTRGQLNEKLFF	TGCGCCAGCAGGACTCGAGGACAGCTTAATGAAAAACTGTTTTTT
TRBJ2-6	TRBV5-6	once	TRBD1	CASSPRGQDPFSGANVLTF	TGTGCCAGCAGCCCCCGCGGACAGGACCCTTTCTCTGGGGCCAACGTCCTGACTTTC
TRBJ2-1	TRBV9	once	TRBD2	CASSDGTSSNNEQFF	TGTGCCAGCAGCGACGGGACTAGTTCCAACAATGAGCAGTTCTTC
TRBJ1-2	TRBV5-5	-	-	CASFWGRPPNYGYTF	TGTGCCAGCTTTTGGGGACGGCCCCCGAACTATGGCTACACCTTC
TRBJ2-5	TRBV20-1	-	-	CSALEDRTQYF	TGCAGTGCCTTGGAAGATCGGACCCAGTACTTC
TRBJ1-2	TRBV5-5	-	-	CASSPSGADGYTF	TGTGCCAGCAGCCCGTCGGGGGCAGACGGCTACACCTTC
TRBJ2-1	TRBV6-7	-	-	CASSYSIRWLAVSSYNEQFF	TGTGCCAGCAGTTACTCGATACGATGGTTAGCGGTAAGCTCCTACAATGAGCAGTTCTTC
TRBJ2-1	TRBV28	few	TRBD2	CASQDGGAYNEQFF	TGTGCCAGCCAAGACGGGGGGGCCTACAATGAGCAGTTCTTC
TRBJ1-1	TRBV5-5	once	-	CASSAGFWEMNTEAFF	TGTGCCAGCAGCGCGGGGTTTTGGGAAATGAACACTGAAGCTTTCTTT
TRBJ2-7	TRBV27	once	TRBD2	CASSPETSGRREQYF	TGTGCCAGCAGTCCCGAGACTAGCGGGAGGCGCGAGCAGTACTTC
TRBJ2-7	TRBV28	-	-	CASSFVGPSVYEQYF	TGTGCCAGCAGTTTTGTGGGTCCTTCCGTCTACGAGCAGTACTTC
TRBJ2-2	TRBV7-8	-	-	CASSYPGTGELFF	TGTGCCAGCAGCTATCCGGGTACCGGGGAGCTGTTTTTT
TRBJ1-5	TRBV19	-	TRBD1	CASSNPPGQGVYSNQPQHF	TGTGCCAGTAGTAATCCACCCGGACAGGGCGTTTATAGCAATCAGCCCCAGCATTTT
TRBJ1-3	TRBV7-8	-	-	CASERTSGNTIYF	TGTGCCAGCGAGAGGACCTCTGGAAACACCATATATTTT
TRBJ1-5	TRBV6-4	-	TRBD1	CAIDIGQGGQPQHF	TGTGCCATCGACATAGGACAGGGGGGTCAGCCCCAGCATTTT
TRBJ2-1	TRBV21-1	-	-	CASSKAPGGAVLHNEQFF	TGTGCCAGCAGCAAAGCGCCGGGGGGGGCGGTCCTCCACAATGAGCAGTTCTTC
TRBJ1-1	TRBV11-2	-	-	CASSFAGDTEAFF	TGTGCCAGCAGCTTTGCGGGGGACACTGAAGCTTTCTTT
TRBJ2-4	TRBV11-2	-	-	CASSLVRGSKNIQYF	TGTGCCAGCAGCTTAGTGAGGGGATCCAAAAACATTCAGTACTTC